Given below is one T cell receptor (beta chain) in context. The antigen is not known. CDR3 size: 14 residues. Germline V CDR1 and CDR2: SGHRS, YFSETQ. Trimming removed 5 bases at V and 2 bases at J, with 12 bases between. Specified treatment: roughly 11-day PBMC culture with coronavirus spike peptide pools or control peptides (ViraFEST assay). These data come from a study of vaccination and CD4 T cells after COVID-19. Turning to the study itself: The cells were exposed to overlapping spike peptides originating from SARS-CoV-2, HCoV-NL63, HCoV-OC43 and HCoV-229E for stimulation.

Sequenced with the Oncomine TCR Beta short-read assay was DNA taken from cultured CD4+ T cells. TCRdb processed the PCR reads anew with MiXCR; each CDR3 protein has one entry. The sample has just under 20,000 distinct CDR3 sequences; 40% to 65% are singletons. The chain recombines TRBV5-1 with TRBJ2-3; D perhaps matches TRBD1 (5 bases). The sequence was collected from a human donor who had recovered from COVID-19. Input material: CD4+ T cells from blood, cultured in vitro. The CDR3 region is CASRFRVSTDTQYF. The DNA for the CDR3 is TGCGCCAGCAGGTTCAGGGTCTCCACAGATACGCAGTATTTT.